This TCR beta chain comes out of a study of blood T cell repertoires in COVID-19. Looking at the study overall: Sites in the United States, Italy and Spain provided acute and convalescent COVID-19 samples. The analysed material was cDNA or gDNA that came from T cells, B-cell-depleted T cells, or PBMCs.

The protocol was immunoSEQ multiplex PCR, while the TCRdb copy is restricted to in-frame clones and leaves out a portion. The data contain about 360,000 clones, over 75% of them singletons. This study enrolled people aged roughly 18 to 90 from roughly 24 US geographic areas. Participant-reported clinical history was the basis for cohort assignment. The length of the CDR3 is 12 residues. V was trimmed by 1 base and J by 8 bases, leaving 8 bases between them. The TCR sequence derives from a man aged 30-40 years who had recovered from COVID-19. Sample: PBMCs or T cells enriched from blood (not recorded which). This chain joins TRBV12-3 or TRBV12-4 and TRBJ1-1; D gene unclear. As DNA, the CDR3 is TGTGCCAGCAGTTTAGGGTACTCCGAAGCTTTCTTT. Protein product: CASSLGYSEAFF.